The clone carrying this T cell receptor (beta chain) is labeled as medium-sized. V dropped 6 bases and J dropped 0 bases, with 12 bases sitting between them. This CDR3 comprises 15 residues. From germline, CDR1 is SNHLY and CDR2 FYNNEI. Assay used: immunoSEQ multiplex PCR; TCRdb lists only in-frame clones, some missing. Here the sample spans 99,000 or so clones, roughly nine tenths being singletons. The data are from a study of T cell responses to AZD1222 COVID-19 vaccine. This TCR was recovered from an adult who received the MenACWY meningococcal vaccine as a control. V gene TRBV2 combines with J gene TRBJ1-5; D is uncertain. The sample in question was peripheral blood, obtained 28 days after the second dose of the MenACWY control vaccine. The CDR3: CASSAGVSSNQPQHF. The CDR3 nucleotides read TGTGCCAGCAGCGCTGGAGTTTCTAGCAATCAGCCCCAGCATTTT.